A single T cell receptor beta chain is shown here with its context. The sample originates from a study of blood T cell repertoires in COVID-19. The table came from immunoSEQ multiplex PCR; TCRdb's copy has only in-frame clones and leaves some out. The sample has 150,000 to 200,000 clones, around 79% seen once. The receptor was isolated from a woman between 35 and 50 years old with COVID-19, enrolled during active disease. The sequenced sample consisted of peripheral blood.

The CDR3 sequence: CASSLEQPSSYEQYF. CDR3 coding DNA: TGTGCCAGCAGCTTAGAACAACCCAGCTCCTACGAGCAGTACTTC. The chain joins TRBV7-8 to TRBJ2-7; the D is unclear. V was trimmed by 1 base and J by 0 bases, leaving 10 bases between them. Germline CDR1 is SGHVS and CDR2 is FQNEAQ. CDR3 length equals 15 residues.